What follows are 23 T cell receptor beta chains derived from one specimen sequenced in a study of OX40 agonist ivuxolimab in advanced cancers. TCRdb's table, derived via immunoSEQ multiplex PCR, lists solely in-frame clones and lacks some. The sample shows 85,000 to 100,000 clones, around 90% of them seen only once. The sequencing used CD4+ or CD8+ T cells sorted from blood, collected in a trial of the OX40 agonist ivuxolimab. The receptor source for this set is an adult with an advanced solid tumor such as melanoma, head and neck, liver or kidney cancer.

The V and J genes are TRBV7-9 and TRBJ2-7; D gene ambiguous. This CDR3 has 14 residues. Germline CDR1 is SEHNR and CDR2 is FQNEAQ (reference sequence). Between the trimmed V and J ends, which lost 0 bases and 4 bases, there was a span of 10 bases. The CDR3 loop is CASSLASQIYEQYF. The CDR3 DNA follows: TGTGCCAGCAGCTTAGCGTCCCAGATTTACGAGCAGTACTTC. Drawing the rest from reference TRBV7-9 and TRBJ2-7, the complete variable domain is DTGVSQNPRHKITKRGQNVTFRCDPISEHNRLYWYRQTLGQGPEFLTYFQNEAQLEKSRLLSDRFSAERPKGSFSTLEIQRTEQGDSAMYLCASSLASQIYEQYFGPGTRLTVT.

This chain connects TRBV19 to TRBJ2-5; TRBD1 matches 7 bases. V shed 2 bases, J shed 0 bases, and the junction held 15 bases outside the gene matches. CDR3 size: 19 residues. Germline values: CDR1 LNHDA, CDR2 SQIVND (reference sequence). CDR3 nucleotide sequence: TGTGCCAGTAGTATAAGGTTAATGGGGGACAGCCTTCACCAAGAGACCCAGTACTTC. It yields the protein CASSIRLMGDSLHQETQYF.

CDR3 DNA: TGTGCCAGTAGTTTCCAGCTTAACTATGGCTACACCTTC. It specifies CASSFQLNYGYTF. The V call is TRBV19, the J call TRBJ1-2; no reliable D call. There are 13 residues in the CDR3. Trimming removed 5 bases at V and 1 base at J, with 8 bases between. Germline V CDR1 and CDR2: LNHDA, SQIVND (reference sequence).

V usage is TRBV28 and J usage is TRBJ2-7, with D unclear. The CDR3 is 12 residues long. Germline V CDR1 and CDR2: MDHEN, SYDVKM. V lost 3 bases and J 4 bases, leaving 7 bases between the germline ends. CDR3 residues: CASSFEGYEQYF. In DNA, the CDR3 is TGTGCCAGCAGTTTTGAAGGGTACGAGCAGTACTTC. The complete variable domain, with remaining parts taken from reference TRBV28 and TRBJ2-7, reads DVKVTQSSRYLVKRTGEKVFLECVQDMDHENMFWYRQDPGLGLRLIYFSYDVKMKEKGDIPEGYSVSREKKERFSLILESASTNQTSMYLCASSFEGYEQYFGPGTRLTVT.

As for this clone: It is unclear where the CDR3 begins or ends on the DNA, so no DNA is shown, and the CDR3 is as TCRdb lists it. The J gene is TRBJ1-5, the V gene TRBV28. Per the germline V gene, CDR1 is MDHEN and CDR2 is SYDVKM. Ends included, the CDR3 has 15 residues. The CDR3 is CASSTSTRSNQPQHF.

V and J are TRBV10-3 and TRBJ1-2, with 10 bases aligning to TRBD1. Germline trimming cut 2 bases from V and 2 bases from J; bases unmatched to any gene: 2. The CDR3 contains 15 residues. The V gene's germline CDR1 is ENHRY and CDR2 SYGVKD. The CDR3 protein is CAISEVDRGNYGYTF. The CDR3 DNA follows: TGTGCCATCAGTGAGGTGGACAGGGGGAACTATGGCTACACCTTC.

This chain links TRBV19 with TRBJ1-2; D unresolved. The CDR3 runs to 13 residues. The germline CDR1 and CDR2 sequences are LNHDA and SQIVND (reference sequence). Deletions cut 3 bases from V and 4 bases from J, with 9 bases between. The CDR3 sequence: CASSIPSGYGYTF. CDR3 DNA: TGTGCCAGTAGTATTCCATCCGGCTATGGCTACACCTTC.

The J gene is TRBJ2-7, the V gene TRBV7-9; D may be TRBD1 or TRBD2 (5 bases each). CDR1 and CDR2 from the germline V gene are SEHNR and FQNEAQ (reference sequence). Trimming took off 5 bases at V and 0 bases at J, with 14 bases between the two ends. The CDR3 runs to 15 residues. This chain's CDR3 is CASSPQGESSYEQYF. The DNA of the CDR3 is TGTGCCAGCAGCCCTCAAGGGGAGAGCTCCTACGAGCAGTACTTC.

The rearrangement uses TRBV28 and TRBJ2-2; possible D gene TRBD2, 6 bases. The CDR3 extends over 15 amino acids. Germline CDR1 is MDHEN and CDR2 is SYDVKM. The V end was cut by 6 bases, the J end by 1 base, with 12 bases between. This CDR3 is CASSPGDKNTGELFF. The CDR3, as DNA: TGTGCCAGCAGCCCGGGAGACAAGAACACCGGGGAGCTGTTTTTT. Supplemented by reference TRBV28 and TRBJ2-2, the full variable domain reads DVKVTQSSRYLVKRTGEKVFLECVQDMDHENMFWYRQDPGLGLRLIYFSYDVKMKEKGDIPEGYSVSREKKERFSLILESASTNQTSMYLCASSPGDKNTGELFFGEGSRLTVL.

J is TRBJ1-2 and V is TRBV7-2; the D gene is possibly TRBD1 (6 bases). The CDR3 length is 15 residues. Between the trimmed V and J ends, which lost 4 bases and 6 bases, there was a span of 18 bases. The V gene's germline CDR1 is SGHTA and CDR2 FQGNSA. The chain's CDR3 is CASSSAGQLVHGYTF. The CDR3 nucleotides are TGTGCCAGCAGCTCCGCGGGACAACTAGTCCATGGCTACACCTTC.

This chain connects TRBV27 to TRBJ1-1, with D perhaps TRBD1 (5 bases). Trimming removed 3 bases at V and 4 bases at J, with 9 bases between. This CDR3 spans 13 amino acids. Germline-derived CDR1 and CDR2 are MNHEY and SMNVEV (reference sequence). CDR3 nucleotide sequence: TGTGCCAGCAGTTTTTGGGGGGGCACTGAAGCTTTCTTT. Amino acids: CASSFWGGTEAFF.

The genes are TRBV28 and TRBJ2-4; 7 positions match TRBD2. This CDR3 region has 17 residues. Germline V CDR1 and CDR2: MDHEN, SYDVKM. V trimming: 6 bases; J trimming: 0 bases; junction bases outside the gene matches: 11. The CDR3 loop is CASRGGGTVVAKNIQYF. The CDR3 nucleotides read TGTGCCAGCAGGGGGGGAGGGACGGTTGTAGCCAAAAACATTCAGTACTTC.

The V and J genes are TRBV4-3 and TRBJ2-2; TRBD2 agrees at 7 bases. Germline V gene data show CDR1 as LGHNA and CDR2 as YSLEER. CDR3 length: 19 amino acids. V shed 0 bases and J 2 bases; nucleotides not matched to a gene: 12. Here the CDR3 DNA reads TGCGCCAGCAGCCAAGATCCATATTCCAGCGGGGAAAACACCGGGGAGCTGTTTTTT. As protein: CASSQDPYSSGENTGELFF.

V is TRBV9 and J is TRBJ2-2; D possibly corresponds to TRBD1 (5 bases). There are 17 residues in the CDR3. Trimming took 1 base from V and 4 from J, leaving 17 bases between them. The germline gives CDR1 SGDLS, CDR2 YYNGEE. The CDR3 region is CASSVSSRQGATGELFF. CDR3 DNA sequence: TGTGCCAGCAGCGTAAGTAGCAGACAAGGGGCCACCGGGGAGCTGTTTTTT.

This clone was detected once. This CDR3 is CAISERNAGNYEQYF. The CDR3 coding sequence is TGTGCCATCAGTGAGAGGAACGCGGGGAACTACGAGCAGTACTTC. This chain uses TRBV10-3 with TRBJ2-7, with D perhaps TRBD2 (6 bases). With 2 bases removed from V and 3 bases from J, the gap between germline ends came to 14 bases. CDR1 and CDR2 (germline): ENHRY, SYGVKD. The CDR3 is 15 residues long.

The table lists this clone with a count of one. The rearrangement links TRBV4-2 to TRBJ2-3; 10 bases line up with TRBD2. V trimming: 4 bases; J trimming: 4 bases; junction bases outside the gene matches: 8. The germline CDR1 and CDR2 sequences are LGHNA and YNFKEQ. This CDR3 is 16 amino acids long. DNA of the CDR3: TGTGCCAGCAGCCCGTTAGCGGGGGGCGGGGCAGATACGCAGTATTTT. Residues: CASSPLAGGGADTQYF.

The V gene is TRBV19, the J gene TRBJ2-7; D is unclear. CDR3 size: 14 residues. Germline V gene sequence: CDR1 LNHDA, CDR2 SQIVND (reference sequence). The V and J ends lost 10 bases and 1 base respectively, with 17 bases between them. For the CDR3, the DNA is TGTGCCACCGCTCCCCGGACCCTATCCTACGAGCAGTACTTC. Its translation: CATAPRTLSYEQYF.

The chain couples TRBV5-6 to TRBJ1-4, with D maybe TRBD1 (5 bases). CDR1 is SGHDT and CDR2 is YYEEEE in the germline V gene. Trimming took off 4 bases at V and 0 bases at J, with 10 bases between the two ends. CDR3 length: 15 residues. The CDR3 DNA follows: TGTGCCAGCAGCATAACAGGTGCAACTAATGAAAAACTGTTTTTT. As protein: CASSITGATNEKLFF.

The chain links TRBV10-3 to TRBJ1-5; 7 bases align to TRBD1. Germline lookup yields CDR1 ENHRY and CDR2 SYGVKD. The trim removed 7 bases at V and 8 bases at J, leaving 5 bases unmatched. The CDR3 loop spans 12 amino acids. The CDR3 DNA reads as TGTGCCATCAAGGGGGACAGTGAGCCCCAGCATTTT. Protein sequence: CAIKGDSEPQHF.

The J gene is TRBJ2-2, the V gene TRBV4-1, with 8 bases identical to TRBD1. Germline lookup yields CDR1 MGHRA and CDR2 YSYEKL. Trimming cost V 2 bases and J 8 bases; bases outside gene matches: 7. The CDR3 covers 15 residues. Here the CDR3 DNA reads TGCGCCAGCAGCCAACAGGACAGGGTATTAGGGGAGCTGTTTTTT. Protein sequence: CASSQQDRVLGELFF.

J is TRBJ2-2 and V is TRBV6-5; a possible D gene is TRBD1 (6 bases). The V end was cut by 5 bases, the J end by 0 bases, with 10 bases between. Germline-derived CDR1 and CDR2 are MNHEY and SVGAGI. The CDR3 consists of 15 residues. The CDR3 reads CASSRQDPNTGELFF. CDR3 sequence (DNA): TGTGCCAGCAGTAGACAGGACCCGAACACCGGGGAGCTGTTTTTT.

The chain carries TRBV19 and TRBJ2-5, with 8 bases lining up with TRBD1. The V gene's germline CDR1 is LNHDA and CDR2 SQIVND (reference sequence). Losses at the gene ends were 3 bases for V and 2 bases for J; bases not matched to a gene: 8. The CDR3 totals 16 residues. CDR3 sequence: CASSIRTGMGQETQYF. CDR3 bases: TGTGCCAGTAGTATCCGGACAGGGATGGGGCAAGAGACCCAGTACTTC. The full variable domain, with the rest looked up from reference TRBV19 and TRBJ2-5, is DGGITQSPKYLFRKEGQNVTLSCEQNLNHDAMYWYRQDPGQGLRLIYYSQIVNDFQKGDIAEGYSVSREKKESFPLTVTSAQKNPTAFYLCASSIRTGMGQETQYFGPGTRLLVL.

This clone was picked up one time. The chain employs TRBV18 and TRBJ1-3; weak D call: TRBD1 (5 bases). The CDR3 is 14 residues long. V was shortened by 8 bases and J by 8 bases, with 19 bases between the two germline ends. Germline-derived CDR1 and CDR2 are KGHSH and LQKENI. CDR3 DNA sequence: TGTGCCAGCCACCGGGATTGGGGCGTGGACACCATATATTTT. Protein product: CASHRDWGVDTIYF.